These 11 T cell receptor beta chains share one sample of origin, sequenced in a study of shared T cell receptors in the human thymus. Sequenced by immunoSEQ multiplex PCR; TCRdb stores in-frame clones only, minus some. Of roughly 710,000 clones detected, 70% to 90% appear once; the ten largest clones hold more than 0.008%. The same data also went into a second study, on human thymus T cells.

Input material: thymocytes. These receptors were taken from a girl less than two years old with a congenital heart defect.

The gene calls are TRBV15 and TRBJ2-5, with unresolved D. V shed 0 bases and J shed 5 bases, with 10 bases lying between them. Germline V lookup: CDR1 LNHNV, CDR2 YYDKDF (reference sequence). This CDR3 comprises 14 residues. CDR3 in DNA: TGTGCCACCAGCAGAGATTCGTGCGCGGAGACCCAGTACTTC. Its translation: CATSRDSCAETQYF.

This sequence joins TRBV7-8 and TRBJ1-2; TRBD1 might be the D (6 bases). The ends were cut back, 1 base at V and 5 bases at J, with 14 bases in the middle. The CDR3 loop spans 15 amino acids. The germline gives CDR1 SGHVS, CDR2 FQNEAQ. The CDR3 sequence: CASSLVQGRGYGYTF. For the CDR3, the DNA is TGTGCCAGCAGCTTAGTGCAGGGGAGAGGGTATGGCTACACCTTC.

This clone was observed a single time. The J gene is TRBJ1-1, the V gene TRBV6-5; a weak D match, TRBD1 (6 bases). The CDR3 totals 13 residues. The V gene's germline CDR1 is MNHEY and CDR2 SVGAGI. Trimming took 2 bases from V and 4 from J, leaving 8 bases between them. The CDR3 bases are TGTGCCAGCAGTTACATAGGGGGCACTGAAGCTTTCTTT. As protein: CASSYIGGTEAFF.

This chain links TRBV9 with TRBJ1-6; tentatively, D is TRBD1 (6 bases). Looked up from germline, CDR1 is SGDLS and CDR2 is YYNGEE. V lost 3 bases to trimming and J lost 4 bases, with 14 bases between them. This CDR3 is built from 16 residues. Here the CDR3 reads CASSGGPLAYNSPLHF. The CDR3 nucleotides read TGTGCCAGCAGCGGGGGGCCACTTGCTTATAATTCACCCCTCCACTTT.

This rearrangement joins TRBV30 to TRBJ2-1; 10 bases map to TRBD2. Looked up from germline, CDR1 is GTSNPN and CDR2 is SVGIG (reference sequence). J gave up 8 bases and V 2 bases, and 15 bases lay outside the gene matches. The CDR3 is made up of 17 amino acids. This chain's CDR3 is CAWSHSGGHWREDEQFF. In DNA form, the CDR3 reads TGTGCCTGGAGTCATAGCGGGGGGCATTGGCGGGAAGATGAGCAGTTCTTC.

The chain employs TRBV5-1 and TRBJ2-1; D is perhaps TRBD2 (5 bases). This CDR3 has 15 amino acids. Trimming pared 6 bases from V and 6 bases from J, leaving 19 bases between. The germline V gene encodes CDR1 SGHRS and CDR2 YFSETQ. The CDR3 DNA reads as TGCGCCAGCACCGAACTAGTTTTCGGTACCAATGAGCAGTTCTTC. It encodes CASTELVFGTNEQFF.

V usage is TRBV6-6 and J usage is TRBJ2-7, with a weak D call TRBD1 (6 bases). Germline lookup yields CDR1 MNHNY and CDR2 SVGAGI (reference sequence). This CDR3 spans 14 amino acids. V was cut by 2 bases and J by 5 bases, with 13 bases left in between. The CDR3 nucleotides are TGTGCCAGCAGTTACCGCGGACAGACCGACGAGCAGTACTTC. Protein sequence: CASSYRGQTDEQYF.

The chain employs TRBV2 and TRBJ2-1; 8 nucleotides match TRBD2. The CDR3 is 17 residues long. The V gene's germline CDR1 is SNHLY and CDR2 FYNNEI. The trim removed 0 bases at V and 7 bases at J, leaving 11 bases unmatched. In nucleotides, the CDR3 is TGTGCCAGCAGTGAAGCGCCAGGGACTAGTCAAGGGAATGAGCAGTTCTTC. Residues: CASSEAPGTSQGNEQFF.

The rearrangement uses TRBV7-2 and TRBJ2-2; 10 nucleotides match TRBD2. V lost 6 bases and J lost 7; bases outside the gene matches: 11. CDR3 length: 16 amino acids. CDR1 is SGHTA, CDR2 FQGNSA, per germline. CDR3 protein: CASRPSGGRADGELFF. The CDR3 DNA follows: TGTGCCAGCAGACCTAGCGGGGGTCGCGCCGACGGGGAGCTGTTTTTT.

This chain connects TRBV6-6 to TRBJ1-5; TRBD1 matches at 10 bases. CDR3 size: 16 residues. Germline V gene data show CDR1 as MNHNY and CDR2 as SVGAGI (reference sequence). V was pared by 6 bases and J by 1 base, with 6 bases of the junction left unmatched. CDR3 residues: CASSYDRGRSNQPQHF. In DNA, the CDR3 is TGTGCCAGCAGCTACGACAGGGGGCGAAGCAATCAGCCCCAGCATTTT.

As DNA, the CDR3 is TGTGCCAGCAGTGACGCTCCCTCAAGGACAATTAGCAATCAGCCCCAGCATTTT. Its protein is CASSDAPSRTISNQPQHF. The rearrangement links TRBV6-1 to TRBJ1-5; a possible D gene is TRBD1 (5 bases). The V and J ends lost 3 bases and 0 bases respectively, with 18 bases between them. The CDR3 runs to 18 residues. The V gene's germline CDR1 is MNHNS and CDR2 SASEGT.